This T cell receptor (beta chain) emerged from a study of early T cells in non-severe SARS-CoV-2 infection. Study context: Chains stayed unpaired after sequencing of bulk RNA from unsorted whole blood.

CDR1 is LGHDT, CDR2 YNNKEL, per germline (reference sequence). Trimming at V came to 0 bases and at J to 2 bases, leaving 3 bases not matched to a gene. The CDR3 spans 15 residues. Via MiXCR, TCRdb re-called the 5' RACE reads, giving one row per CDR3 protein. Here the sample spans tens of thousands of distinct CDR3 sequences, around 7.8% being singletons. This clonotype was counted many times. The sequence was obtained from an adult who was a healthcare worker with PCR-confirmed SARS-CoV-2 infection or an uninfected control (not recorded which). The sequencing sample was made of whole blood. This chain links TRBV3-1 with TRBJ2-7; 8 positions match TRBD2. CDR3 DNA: TGTGCCAGCAGCCAAGACCAGCGGGGGACCTACGAGCAGTACTTC. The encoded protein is CASSQDQRGTYEQYF.